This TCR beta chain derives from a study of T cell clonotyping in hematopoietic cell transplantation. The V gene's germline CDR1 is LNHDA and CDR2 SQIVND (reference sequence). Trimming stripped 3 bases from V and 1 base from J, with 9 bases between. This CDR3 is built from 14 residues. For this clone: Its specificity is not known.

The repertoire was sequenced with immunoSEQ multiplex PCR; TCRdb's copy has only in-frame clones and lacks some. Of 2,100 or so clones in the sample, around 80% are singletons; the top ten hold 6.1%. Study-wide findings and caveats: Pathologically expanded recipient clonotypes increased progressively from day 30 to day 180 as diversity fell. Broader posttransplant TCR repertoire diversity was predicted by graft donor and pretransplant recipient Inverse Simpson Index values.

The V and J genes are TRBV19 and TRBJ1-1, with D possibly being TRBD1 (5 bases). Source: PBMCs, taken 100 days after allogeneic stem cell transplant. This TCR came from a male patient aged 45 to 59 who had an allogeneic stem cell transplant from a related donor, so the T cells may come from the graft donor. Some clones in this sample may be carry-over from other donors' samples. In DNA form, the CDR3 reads TGTGCCAGTAGTATGCAGGGTTCGAACACTGAAGCTTTCTTT. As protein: CASSMQGSNTEAFF.